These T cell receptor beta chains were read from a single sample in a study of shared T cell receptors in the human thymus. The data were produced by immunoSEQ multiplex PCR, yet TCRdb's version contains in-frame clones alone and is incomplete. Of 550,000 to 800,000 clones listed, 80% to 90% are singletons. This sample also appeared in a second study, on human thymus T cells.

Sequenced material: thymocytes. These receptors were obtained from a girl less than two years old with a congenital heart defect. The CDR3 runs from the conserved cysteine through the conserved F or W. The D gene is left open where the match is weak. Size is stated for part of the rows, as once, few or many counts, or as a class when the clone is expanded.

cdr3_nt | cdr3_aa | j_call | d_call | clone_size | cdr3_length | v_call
TGTGCCAGCAGTTCCGGACTCCGCCAAGAGCAGTACTTC | CASSSGLRQEQYF | TRBJ2-7 | - | - | 13 | TRBV4-2
TGTGCCAGCAGCGACCGGACAGAAACCTCCTATGGCTACACCTTC | CASSDRTETSYGYTF | TRBJ1-2 | - | - | 15 | TRBV9
TGTGCCAGCAGCTTAGAATTAGGGGACAGGGGGCGTCAAGATACGCAGTATTTT | CASSLELGDRGRQDTQYF | TRBJ2-3 | TRBD1 | - | 18 | TRBV7-9
TGCGCCAGCAGCCAGGAGGTGGTGGGGAATTCCTACGAGCAGTACTTC | CASSQEVVGNSYEQYF | TRBJ2-7 | - | - | 16 | TRBV5-1
TGCGCCAGCAGCCAAGATCCTTTGGGCTCCCACCCTTACAATGAGCAGTTCTTC | CASSQDPLGSHPYNEQFF | TRBJ2-1 | - | - | 18 | TRBV4-3
TGTGCCAGCAGTTACTCGAGGGGGCTGAACACTGAAGCTTTCTTT | CASSYSRGLNTEAFF | TRBJ1-1 | TRBD1 | few | 15 | TRBV6-5
TGCGCCAGCAGCTTCTACAGGGGGGACCAAGAGACCCAGTACTTC | CASSFYRGDQETQYF | TRBJ2-5 | TRBD1 | - | 15 | TRBV5-1
TGCACCAGCAGCCCACGCCCCGGACAGCCCAATGAGCAGTTCTTC | CTSSPRPGQPNEQFF | TRBJ2-1 | - | - | 15 | TRBV1
TGTGCCAGCAGCGCCCCGGGACAGGGCCCGAATGAGCAGTTCTTC | CASSAPGQGPNEQFF | TRBJ2-1 | TRBD1 | - | 15 | TRBV9
TGTGCCAGCAGCTTAGTAGGGGACAGGTATTCACCCCTCCACTTT | CASSLVGDRYSPLHF | TRBJ1-6 | TRBD1 | - | 15 | TRBV11-2
TGTGCCAGCAGCCGAGGAGAAAAACTGTTTTTT | CASSRGEKLFF | TRBJ1-4 | - | - | 11 | TRBV27
TGTGCCAGCAATGTTGACAGGGGCCCCGATGAGCAGTTCTTC | CASNVDRGPDEQFF | TRBJ2-1 | TRBD1 | once | 14 | TRBV7-2
TGTGCCAGCAGTTTGCCCGGGTTCTCCTACAATGAGCAGTTCTTC | CASSLPGFSYNEQFF | TRBJ2-1 | - | - | 15 | TRBV28
TGTGCCAGCTCACCCCGGGACAGGGGACCCTACGAGCAGTACTTC | CASSPRDRGPYEQYF | TRBJ2-7 | TRBD1 | once | 15 | TRBV18
TGTGCCAGCAGCCCGGGGGACAGGGTATCTAACACTGAAGCTTTCTTT | CASSPGDRVSNTEAFF | TRBJ1-1 | TRBD1 | - | 16 | TRBV11-2
TGTGCCAGCAGCCAGGGACAGGGTCACACTGAAGCTTTCTTT | CASSQGQGHTEAFF | TRBJ1-1 | TRBD1 | - | 14 | TRBV2
TGTGCCAGCAGTTTATCGGATTCTAGGGGGAAAAAAGCGGGGGGGCCCCCCGGGGAGCTGTTTTTT | CASSLSDSRGKKAGGPPGELFF | TRBJ2-2 | TRBD2 | - | 22 | TRBV27
TGTGCCAGCAGCTTATCGAGGGTCTACGAGCAGTACTTC | CASSLSRVYEQYF | TRBJ2-7 | - | - | 13 | TRBV11-2
TGTGCCAGTAGCCCGCGCGGACAGGGCGAGTACGAGCAGTACTTC | CASSPRGQGEYEQYF | TRBJ2-7 | TRBD1 | - | 15 | TRBV19
TGCGCCAGCAGCTTGGATCGGCGGGGGATGCGGGGGGCCAACGTCCTGACTTTC | CASSLDRRGMRGANVLTF | TRBJ2-6 | TRBD2 | - | 18 | TRBV5-1